This entry lists 16 T cell receptor beta chains sequenced from one sample in a study of blood T cells in healthy people across ages. Then a second PCR, running about 7 to 11 cycles, was carried out with a sample-barcoded 5' primer and a J-beta primer mix. TCRdb used MiXCR to reprocess the 5' RACE reads, holding one entry per CDR3 protein. The table shows roughly 1,700,000 distinct CDR3 sequences, with 28% occurring only once. The sample taken for sequencing was blood. The source is a woman in her thirties in good health.

The chain combines TRBV29-1 with TRBJ2-4, with D possibly TRBD1 on 6 matching bases. CDR3 size: 17 residues. Trimming cost V 5 bases and J 0 bases, with 20 bases left between them. Germline CDR1 is SQVTM and CDR2 is ANQGSEA. The CDR3 bases are TGCAGCGTTCAACAGCCTTGGACAGACCTAGCCAAAAACATTCAGTACTTC. Translating gives CSVQQPWTDLAKNIQYF.

The chain has TRBV5-1 and TRBJ2-1, with 10 bases lining up with TRBD2. V gave up 1 base and J gave up 7 bases; unmatched junction bases: 2. The CDR3 is made up of 14 amino acids. The germline V gene has CDR1 SGHRS and CDR2 YFSETQ. The CDR3 protein is CASSLTSGANEQFF. CDR3 nucleotides: TGCGCCAGCAGCTTGACTAGCGGGGCGAATGAGCAGTTCTTC.

The V gene is TRBV12-3 or TRBV12-4, the J gene TRBJ1-4; D may be TRBD1 (6 bases). Deletions cut 2 bases from V and 7 bases from J, with 11 bases between. The CDR3 is 14 residues long. CDR3 residues: CASSLRDKSEKLFF. The CDR3 region has the DNA TGTGCCAGCAGTTTAAGGGACAAGAGTGAAAAACTGTTTTTT.

The rearrangement uses TRBV30 and TRBJ1-1, with a possible D match to TRBD1 (5 bases). Germline V lookup: CDR1 GTSNPN, CDR2 SVGIG (reference sequence). The CDR3 is 12 residues long. Trimming removed 3 bases from V and 3 bases from J, with 8 bases in between. The CDR3 nucleotides are TGTGCCTGGAGCCGGGGGTACACTGAAGCTTTCTTT. This codes for CAWSRGYTEAFF.

This clonotype was seen a few times. The rearrangement links TRBV27 to TRBJ1-2, with a possible D match to TRBD1 (5 bases). The CDR3 contains 14 residues. The germline V gene encodes CDR1 MNHEY and CDR2 SMNVEV (reference sequence). V was cut by 5 bases and J by 0 bases, with 10 bases left in between. The CDR3 nucleotides are TGTGCCAGCAGTGGGGGGAAGGCTAACTATGGCTACACCTTC. This sequence encodes CASSGGKANYGYTF.

Points on this clonotype: A read error may be the cause here, since a much bigger clone is one base away. This chain joins TRBV4-1 and TRBJ2-7; 11 nucleotides align to TRBD2. The CDR3 has 17 amino acids. Germline V gene data show CDR1 as MGHRA and CDR2 as YSYEKL. CDR3 sequence (DNA): TGCGCCAGCAGCCATGATACCGGGACTAGCGGATCCTACGAGCGGTACTTC. Translated, it gives CASSHDTGTSGSYERYF.

The genes are TRBV20-1 and TRBJ2-3; D uncertain. Trimming removed 4 bases from V and 2 bases from J, with 7 bases in between. The germline gives CDR1 DFQATT, CDR2 SNEGSKA (reference sequence). The CDR3 length is 12 residues. CDR3 protein: CSATQHTDTQYF. In nucleotides, the CDR3 is TGCAGTGCTACGCAACACACAGATACGCAGTATTTT.

Points on this clonotype: A junction boundary mismatches the germline segment, possibly from a read error. The chain couples TRBV4-1 to TRBJ2-5; TRBD1 might be the D (6 bases). The germline V gene has CDR1 MGHRA and CDR2 YSYEKL. CDR3 size: 16 residues. The CDR3 region has the DNA TGCGCCAGCAGCCAAGTGGGTTCAGGGGTCCAAGATACCCAGTACTTC. It encodes CASSQVGSGVQDTQYF.

V and J are TRBV20-1 and TRBJ2-1; possibly TRBD2 for D (6 bases). Per the germline V gene, CDR1 is DFQATT and CDR2 is SNEGSKA (reference sequence). The length of the CDR3 is 13 residues. V was trimmed by 5 bases and J by 7 bases, leaving 15 bases between them. DNA of the CDR3: TGCAGTGCTGACCCCGTAGCGGAGAATGAGCAGTTCTTC. Translating it yields CSADPVAENEQFF.

The V gene is TRBV4-2, the J gene TRBJ1-1; 8 bases agree with TRBD1. The CDR3 spans 17 residues. Per germline, CDR1 LGHNA and CDR2 YNFKEQ. J gave up 0 bases and V 0 bases, and 6 bases lay outside the gene matches. CDR3 residues: CASSQDRRTGLNTEAFF. The CDR3 nucleotides are TGTGCCAGCAGCCAAGATCGAAGGACAGGGTTGAACACTGAAGCTTTCTTT.

The V call is TRBV5-1, the J call TRBJ2-5; the match to TRBD2 covers 13 bases. Germline CDR1 SGHRS, CDR2 YFSETQ. Germline trimming cut 1 base from V and 5 bases from J; bases unmatched to any gene: 8. The CDR3 is made up of 17 amino acids. The CDR3 loop is CASSLWRLAGGRETQYF. The DNA for the CDR3 is TGCGCCAGCAGCTTGTGGCGACTAGCGGGAGGCCGGGAGACCCAGTACTTC.

This clonotype was counted only a few times. V is TRBV30 and J is TRBJ1-2; 9 nucleotides align to TRBD1. The trim removed 3 bases at V and 8 bases at J, leaving 10 bases unmatched. This CDR3 contains 14 residues. The germline CDR1 and CDR2 sequences are GTSNPN and SVGIG (reference sequence). The CDR3 spells CAWRSGTGSLGYTF. The DNA for the CDR3 is TGTGCCTGGAGATCCGGGACAGGGTCTTTAGGCTACACCTTC.

The V and J genes are TRBV10-3 and TRBJ2-3; no clear D. The CDR3 is 13 residues long. The germline V gene encodes CDR1 ENHRY and CDR2 SYGVKD. V lost 4 bases to trimming and J lost 2 bases, with 7 bases between them. CDR3 region: CAISGRVTDTQYF. The CDR3 DNA is TGTGCCATCAGTGGGAGAGTCACAGATACGCAGTATTTT.

This clonotype was seen more than once but under ten times. This chain links TRBV4-1 with TRBJ2-3, with 9 nucleotides matching TRBD2. The CDR3 contains 18 residues. The V gene end was trimmed by 1 base and the J gene end by 6 bases; junction bases not matched to a gene: 14. Germline loops: CDR1 MGHRA, CDR2 YSYEKL. CDR3 DNA sequence: TGCGCCAGCAGCCAAGTTACGGCTAAGCGGGGGGCGCGGGATACGCAGTATTTT. It translates to CASSQVTAKRGARDTQYF.

This clonotype occurred many times. The chain is built from TRBV5-1 and TRBJ2-2; D ambiguous. CDR3 size: 15 residues. Per the germline V gene, CDR1 is SGHRS and CDR2 is YFSETQ. V was cut by 0 bases and J by 6 bases, with 12 bases left in between. As DNA, the CDR3 is TGCGCCAGCAGCTTGGGGCAGACGTTCTCCGGGGAGCTGTTTTTT. It translates to CASSLGQTFSGELFF.

The chain employs TRBV28 and TRBJ2-7; no clear D. The ends were cut back, 6 bases at V and 5 bases at J, with 8 bases in the middle. Germline V CDR1 and CDR2: MDHEN, SYDVKM. This CDR3 contains 11 residues. Here the CDR3 DNA reads TGTGCCAGCAGGTTCGTAGACGAGCAGTACTTC. It translates to CASRFVDEQYF.